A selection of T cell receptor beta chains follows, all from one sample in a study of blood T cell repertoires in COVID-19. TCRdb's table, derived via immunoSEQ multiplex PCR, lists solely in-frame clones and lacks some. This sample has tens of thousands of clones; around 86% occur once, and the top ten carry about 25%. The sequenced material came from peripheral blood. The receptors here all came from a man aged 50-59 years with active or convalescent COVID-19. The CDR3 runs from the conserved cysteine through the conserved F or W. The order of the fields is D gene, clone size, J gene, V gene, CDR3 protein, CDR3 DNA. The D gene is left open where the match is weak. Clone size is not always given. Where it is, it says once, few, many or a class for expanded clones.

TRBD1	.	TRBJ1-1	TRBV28	CASSWDRRNTEAFF	TGTGCCAGCAGCTGGGACAGGAGGAACACTGAAGCTTTCTTT
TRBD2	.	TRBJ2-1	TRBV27	CASSSTSEGEQFF	TGTGCCAGCAGTTCCACTAGCGAAGGTGAGCAGTTCTTC
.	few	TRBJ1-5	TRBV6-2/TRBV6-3	CASSLGAGNQPQHF	TGTGCCAGCAGTTTGGGGGCCGGGAATCAGCCCCAGCATTTT
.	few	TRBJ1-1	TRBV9	CASSVVGDTEAFF	TGTGCCAGCAGCGTAGTCGGGGACACTGAAGCTTTCTTT
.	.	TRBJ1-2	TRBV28	CASSTGISYGYTF	TGTGCCAGCAGTACAGGGATATCCTATGGCTACACCTTC
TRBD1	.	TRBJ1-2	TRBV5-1	CASSVGTDGGYTF	TGCGCCAGCAGTGTGGGGACAGACGGCGGCTACACCTTC
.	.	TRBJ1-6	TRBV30	CAWNGEDSPLHF	TGTGCCTGGAATGGGGAGGATTCACCCCTCCACTTT
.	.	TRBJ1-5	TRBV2	CASSENKQGVGQPQHF	TGTGCCAGCAGTGAAAATAAACAGGGAGTTGGTCAGCCCCAGCATTTT
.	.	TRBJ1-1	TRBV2	CASSAAGNTEAFF	TGTGCCAGCAGTGCGGCAGGGAACACTGAAGCTTTCTTT
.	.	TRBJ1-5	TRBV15	CATSSWRDGPQHF	TGTGCCACCAGCAGCTGGAGGGACGGGCCCCAGCATTTT
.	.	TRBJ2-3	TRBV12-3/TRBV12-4	CASSSRPTDTQYF	TGTGCCAGCAGTTCGCGTCCAACGGATACGCAGTATTTT
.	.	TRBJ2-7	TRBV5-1	CASSLGRDTYEQYF	TGCGCCAGCAGCTTGGGCCGGGACACCTACGAGCAGTACTTC
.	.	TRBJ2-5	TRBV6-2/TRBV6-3	CASSYPAGATETQYF	TGTGCCAGCAGTTACCCAGCGGGTGCAACGGAGACCCAGTACTTC
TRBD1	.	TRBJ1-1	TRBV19	CASSTASGGRTEAFF	TGTGCCAGTAGTACCGCCTCAGGGGGCAGGACTGAAGCTTTCTTT
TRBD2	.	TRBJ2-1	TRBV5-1	CASSLMAPSGADNEQFF	TGCGCCAGCAGCTTGATGGCCCCTAGCGGGGCCGACAATGAGCAGTTCTTC
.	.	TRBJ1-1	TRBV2	CASSGDNTEAFF	TGTGCCAGCAGTGGAGATAACACTGAAGCTTTCTTT
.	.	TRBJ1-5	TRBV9	CASSVPRGYRGQPQHF	TGTGCCAGCAGCGTCCCCAGGGGCTATCGAGGTCAGCCCCAGCATTTT